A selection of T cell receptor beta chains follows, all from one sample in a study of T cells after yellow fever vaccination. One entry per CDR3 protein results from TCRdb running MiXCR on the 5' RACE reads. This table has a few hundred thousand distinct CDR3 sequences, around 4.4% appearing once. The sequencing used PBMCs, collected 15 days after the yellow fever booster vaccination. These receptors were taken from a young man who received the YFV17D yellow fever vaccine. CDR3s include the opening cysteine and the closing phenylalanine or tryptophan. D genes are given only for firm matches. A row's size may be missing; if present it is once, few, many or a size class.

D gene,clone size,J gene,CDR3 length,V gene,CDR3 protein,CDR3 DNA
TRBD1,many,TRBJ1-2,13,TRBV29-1,CSATGSDIYGYTF,TGCAGCGCGACAGGGTCCGACATCTATGGCTACACCTTC
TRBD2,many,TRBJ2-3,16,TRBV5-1,CASSPDSGGSTDTQYF,TGCGCCAGCAGCCCGGACAGCGGGGGGAGCACAGATACGCAGTATTTT
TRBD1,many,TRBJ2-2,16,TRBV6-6,CASSPPTGRSTGELFF,TGTGCCAGCAGTCCCCCGACAGGGCGTTCTACCGGGGAGCTGTTTTTT
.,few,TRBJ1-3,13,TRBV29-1,CSVFRPGGNTIYF,TGCAGCGTTTTCCGGCCTGGGGGAAACACCATATATTTT
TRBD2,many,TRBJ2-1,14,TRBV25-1,CASTHSGGDNEQFF,TGTGCCAGCACCCATAGCGGGGGGGACAATGAGCAGTTCTTC
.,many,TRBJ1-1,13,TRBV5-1,CASSIGLNTEAFF,TGCGCCAGCAGCATCGGGTTGAACACTGAAGCTTTCTTT
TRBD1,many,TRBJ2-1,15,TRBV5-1,CARPPEGASYNEQFF,TGCGCCAGGCCGCCCGAGGGGGCCTCCTACAATGAGCAGTTCTTC
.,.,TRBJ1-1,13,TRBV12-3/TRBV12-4,CASSLTPLTEAFF,TGTGCCAGCAGCTTGACCCCCTTGACTGAAGCTTTCTTT
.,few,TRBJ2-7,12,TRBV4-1,CASSLPDREQYF,TGCGCCAGCAGTCTACCGGACCGCGAGCAGTACTTC
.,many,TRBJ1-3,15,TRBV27,CASSFTGLSGNTIYF,TGTGCCAGCAGTTTTACAGGGCTCTCTGGAAACACCATATATTTT
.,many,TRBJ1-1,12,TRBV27,CASHKGDFEAFF,TGTGCCAGTCACAAAGGGGACTTTGAAGCTTTCTTT
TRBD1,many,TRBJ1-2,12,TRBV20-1,CSGRTGDYGYTF,TGCAGTGGCCGGACAGGGGACTATGGCTACACCTTC
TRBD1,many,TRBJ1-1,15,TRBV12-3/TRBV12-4,CASSFPGQGNTEAFF,TGTGCCAGCAGTTTCCCTGGACAGGGGAACACTGAAGCTTTCTTT
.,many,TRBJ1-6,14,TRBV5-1,CASSTRDTNSPLHF,TGCGCCAGCAGCACCCGGGACACCAATTCACCCCTCCACTTT
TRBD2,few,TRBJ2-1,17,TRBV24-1,CATSDGTSGSSYNEQFF,TGTGCCACCAGTGATGGGACTAGCGGGAGCTCCTACAATGAGCAGTTCTTC
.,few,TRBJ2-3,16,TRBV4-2,CASSQDRRGGTDTQYF,TGTGCCAGCAGCCAAGATCGCAGGGGGGGCACAGATACGCAGTATTTT
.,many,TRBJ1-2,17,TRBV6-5,CASSYSLTRGAHYGYTF,TGTGCCAGCAGTTACTCCCTAACAAGGGGCGCTCACTATGGCTACACCTTC
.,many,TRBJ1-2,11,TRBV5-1,CASSLEGGYTF,TGCGCCAGCAGCTTGGAGGGAGGCTACACCTTC
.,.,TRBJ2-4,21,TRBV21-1,CASSAHKRLAGGYGAKNIQYF,TGTGCCAGCAGCGCCCACAAGCGACTAGCGGGGGGGTACGGCGCCAAAAACATTCAGTACTTC
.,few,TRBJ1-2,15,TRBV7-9,CASSLEFRQNYGYTF,TGTGCCAGCAGCTTAGAGTTTCGACAGAACTATGGCTACACCTTC
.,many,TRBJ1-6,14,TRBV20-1,CSARGHRENSPLHF,TGCAGTGCTAGAGGCCACAGGGAGAATTCACCCCTCCACTTT
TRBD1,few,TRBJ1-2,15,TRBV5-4,CASSFSFLDRGGYTF,TGTGCCAGCAGCTTTAGTTTTCTGGACAGGGGGGGCTACACCTTC
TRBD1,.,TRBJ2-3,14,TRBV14,CASSQFTGADTQYF,TGTGCCAGCAGCCAGTTCACAGGGGCAGATACGCAGTATTTT
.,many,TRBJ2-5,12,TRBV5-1,CASRQGRETQYF,TGCGCCAGCAGACAGGGCCGAGAGACCCAGTACTTC
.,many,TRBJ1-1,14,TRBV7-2,CASSPGAANTEAFF,TGTGCCAGCAGCCCAGGTGCAGCGAACACTGAAGCTTTCTTT
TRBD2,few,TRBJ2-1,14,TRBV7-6,CASTPGLADNEQFF,TGTGCCAGCACCCCGGGACTAGCCGACAATGAGCAGTTCTTC
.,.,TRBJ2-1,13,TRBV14,CASSQDLGGEQFF,TGTGCCAGCAGCCAAGATCTGGGGGGCGAGCAGTTCTTC
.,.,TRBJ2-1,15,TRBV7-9,CASSLETYRDWEQFF,TGTGCCAGCAGCTTAGAAACCTACAGGGACTGGGAGCAGTTCTTC
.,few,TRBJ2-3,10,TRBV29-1,CSGMSDTQYF,TGCAGCGGCATGTCCGATACGCAGTATTTT
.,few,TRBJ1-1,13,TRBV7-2,CASRVGLNTEAFF,TGTGCCAGCAGAGTGGGACTGAACACTGAAGCTTTCTTT
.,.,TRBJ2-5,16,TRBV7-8,CASSLLEGVGHVTQYF,TGTGCCAGCAGCCTACTCGAGGGGGTGGGCCATGTGACCCAGTACTTC
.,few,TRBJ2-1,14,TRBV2,CASSDPLTYNEQFF,TGTGCCAGCAGTGATCCCCTTACCTACAATGAGCAGTTCTTC
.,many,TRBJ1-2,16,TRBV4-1,CASSQEWTHTNYGYTF,TGCGCCAGCAGCCAAGAGTGGACACACACTAACTATGGCTACACCTTC
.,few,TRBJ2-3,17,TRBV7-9,CASSSTVDSASTDTQYF,TGTGCCAGCAGCTCAACGGTAGACAGTGCTAGCACAGATACGCAGTATTTT
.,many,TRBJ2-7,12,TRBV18,CASSADGGEQYF,TGTGCCAGCTCCGCGGATGGGGGCGAGCAGTACTTC
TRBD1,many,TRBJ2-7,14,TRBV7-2,CASSLQGADYEQYF,TGTGCCAGCAGCTTGCAGGGGGCGGACTACGAGCAGTACTTC
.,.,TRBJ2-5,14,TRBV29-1,CSVVPFGPRETQYF,TGCAGCGTTGTCCCCTTCGGGCCTCGAGAGACCCAGTACTTC
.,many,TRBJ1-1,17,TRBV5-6,CASSFSHDGRVNTEAFF,TGTGCCAGCAGCTTCTCCCATGATGGGCGGGTGAACACTGAAGCTTTCTTT
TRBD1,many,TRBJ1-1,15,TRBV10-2,CASSGNQGAFTEAFF,TGCGCCAGCAGTGGAAATCAGGGGGCTTTCACTGAAGCTTTCTTT
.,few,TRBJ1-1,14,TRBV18,CASSPQGPSTEAFF,TGTGCCAGCTCACCACAGGGGCCTAGCACTGAAGCTTTCTTT
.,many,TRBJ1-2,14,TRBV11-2,CASSFGAALRGYTF,TGTGCCAGCAGCTTCGGGGCCGCACTTAGGGGCTACACCTTC
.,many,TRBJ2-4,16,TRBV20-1,CSARDTGERSKNIQYF,TGCAGTGCTAGAGATACGGGGGAGCGGTCCAAAAACATTCAGTACTTC
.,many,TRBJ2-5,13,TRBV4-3,CASSQTLGGTQYF,TGCGCCAGCAGCCAAACCTTAGGGGGGACCCAGTACTTC
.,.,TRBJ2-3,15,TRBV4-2,CASSQDTGFQDTQYF,TGTGCCAGCAGCCAAGATACCGGGTTTCAAGATACGCAGTATTTT
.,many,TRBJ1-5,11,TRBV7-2,CASSLNSEVHF,TGTGCCAGCAGCTTAAATTCGGAAGTCCATTTT
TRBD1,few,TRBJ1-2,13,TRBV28,CASRGDRGHGYTF,TGTGCCAGCAGGGGCGACAGGGGCCATGGCTACACCTTC
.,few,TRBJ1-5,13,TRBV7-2,CASSLWRDQPQHF,TGTGCCAGCAGCTTATGGAGAGACCAGCCCCAGCATTTT
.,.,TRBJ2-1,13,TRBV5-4,CASRLAGYNEQFF,TGTGCCAGCAGACTAGCAGGGTACAATGAGCAGTTCTTC
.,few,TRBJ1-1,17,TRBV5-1,CASSWPQGRSMNTEAFF,TGCGCCAGCAGCTGGCCCCAGGGAAGGAGTATGAACACTGAAGCTTTCTTT
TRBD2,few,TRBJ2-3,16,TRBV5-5,CASSRLLAGPTDTQYF,TGTGCCAGCAGTCGACTACTAGCGGGGCCCACAGATACGCAGTATTTT
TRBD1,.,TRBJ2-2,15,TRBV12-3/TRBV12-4,CASRLGQANTGELFF,TGTGCCAGCAGATTAGGACAGGCGAACACCGGGGAGCTGTTTTTT
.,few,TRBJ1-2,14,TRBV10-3,CAISESGERLGYTF,TGTGCCATCAGTGAGAGCGGGGAGCGCCTTGGCTACACCTTC
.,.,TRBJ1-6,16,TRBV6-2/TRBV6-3,CASSYAGSRRNSPLHF,TGTGCCAGCAGTTATGCGGGTTCTCGGCGGAATTCACCCCTCCACTTT
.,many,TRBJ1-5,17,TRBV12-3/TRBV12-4,CASSGRTTGSSNQPQHF,TGTGCCAGCAGTGGGAGGACCACAGGGAGTAGCAATCAGCCCCAGCATTTT